Each of the 2 T cell receptor beta chains below was sequenced from the same sample in a study of spatial heterogeneity in lung cancer. Regarding the study as a whole: The study found that expanded intratumoral alpha and beta TCR counts tracked tumor mutation counts.

The time point: sample taken at primary tumor resection. Their antigens remain unidentified. TCRdb redid the calling of the 5' RACE reads with MiXCR, one entry per CDR3 protein. The sample has 15,000 or so distinct CDR3 sequences, 4.7% seen once. The sequenced sample was lung tumor tissue, obtained at surgery. The receptors shown here come from a female donor with early-stage non-small cell lung cancer.

This clonotype is labeled as medium-sized. The chain is built from TRBV28 and TRBJ2-7, with 13 bases lining up with TRBD2. Germline CDR1 and CDR2: MDHEN and SYDVKM. V was clipped by 4 bases and J by 1 base; unmatched bases: 4. This CDR3 comprises 16 residues. CDR3 DNA sequence: TGTGCCAGCAGTTCCGGGACTAGCGGGGCATCCTACGAGCAGTACTTC. Translation: CASSSGTSGASYEQYF.

This clonotype was seen repeatedly, ten times or more. CDR3 in DNA: TGTGCCAGCAGTTTCCGGGGGGCAGAGACCCAGTACTTC. This encodes CASSFRGAETQYF. The chain is built from TRBV27 and TRBJ2-5; D is possibly TRBD2 (7 bases). The CDR3 is 13 residues long. The germline V gene has CDR1 MNHEY and CDR2 SMNVEV (reference sequence). V shed 3 bases and J shed 4 bases, with 9 bases lying between them.